Sequencing of this T cell receptor beta chain was carried out in a study of shared clonotypes between healthy human individuals. For the study at large: Three CD4 naive, three CD4 memory, two CD8 naive and one CD8 memory plate were used per donor. Points from the study as a whole: Naive CD4 clonotype sharing across four donors was approximately 5%.

The CDR3 covers 13 residues. The ends were cut back, 5 bases at V and 5 bases at J, with 12 bases in the middle. Germline V gene sequence: CDR1 SGHTA, CDR2 FQGNSA. Details on this clone: Its antigen is undetermined.

This table comes from immunoSEQ multiplex PCR, and its TCRdb copy is limited to in-frame clones, with some not included. In the table there are 780,000 or so clones, roughly 72% of which are singletons. Sequencing input: memory CD4+ T cells sorted from blood. Subset described: CD45RA-negative fraction. The chain has TRBV7-2 and TRBJ2-5; TRBD1 might be the D (6 bases). The sequence was collected from a woman in her twenties or thirties in good health. DNA for the CDR3: TGTGCCAGCAGCGTGACAGGTTGGGAGACCCAGTACTTC. Translation: CASSVTGWETQYF.